These 26 T cell receptor beta chains share one sample of origin, sequenced in a study of T cells in Graves' hyperthyroidism and ophthalmopathy. Amplification yielded TCR beta CDR3 regions, with RNA transcripts as the source. Primed by the HTBI set, a first-round RT-PCR was run on the TCR CDR3. TCRdb analysed the multiplex PCR reads with MiXCR anew, one entry per CDR3 protein. The table lists roughly 640,000 distinct CDR3 sequences, around 15% of them singletons. Input material: blood. These receptor sequences come from a woman aged 35 to 49 with Graves' ophthalmopathy.

This clonotype has ten or more counts. The chain has TRBV12-3 or TRBV12-4 and TRBJ1-2; D possibly corresponds to TRBD1 (5 bases). Between the trimmed V and J ends, which lost 7 bases and 6 bases, there was a span of 18 bases. The CDR3 is 14 amino acids. The CDR3 coding sequence is TGTGCCAGCATGGACGGGACTCTTAATCATGGCTACACCTTC. Encoded protein: CASMDGTLNHGYTF.

This clonotype has a count of ten or more. Written as DNA, the CDR3 is TGTGCCAGCAGTGACGGCCGAGTCTACGAGCAGTACTTC. As protein: CASSDGRVYEQYF. V usage is TRBV6-1 and J usage is TRBJ2-7; D not resolved. The CDR3 has 13 amino acids. Per the germline V gene, CDR1 is MNHNS and CDR2 is SASEGT. With 3 bases removed from V and 3 bases from J, the gap between germline ends came to 9 bases.

This clonotype showed up many times. The rearrangement uses TRBV28 and TRBJ2-1; 8 bases map to TRBD2. The ends lost 6 bases at V and 9 bases at J; junction bases unmatched: 13. In germline, CDR1 is MDHEN, CDR2 SYDVKM. This CDR3 is built from 15 residues. DNA of the CDR3: TGTGCCAGCAGCCTACCCGGGACTAGGGATTCTGAGCAGTTCTTC. This translates into CASSLPGTRDSEQFF.

This clonotype showed up just a few times. J is TRBJ2-3 and V is TRBV6-1, with TRBD2 identical over 7 bases. The CDR3 totals 16 residues. Germline V gene data show CDR1 as MNHNS and CDR2 as SASEGT. Trimming at V came to 2 bases and at J to 1 base, leaving 6 bases not matched to a gene. This chain's CDR3 is CASSEWGGGRTDTQYF. The CDR3 DNA follows: TGTGCCAGCAGTGAATGGGGCGGGGGTCGCACAGATACGCAGTATTTT.

This clonotype was detected ten times or more. The chain joins TRBV3-1 to TRBJ1-1; no clear D. Trimming took 2 bases from V and 8 from J, leaving 18 bases between them. From germline, CDR1 is LGHDT and CDR2 YNNKEL (reference sequence). The CDR3 length is 15 residues. The CDR3 nucleotides are TGTGCCAGCAGCCAAAATAGACCCGCAGTGGTGGAAGCTTTCTTT. Its protein is CASSQNRPAVVEAFF. Full variable domain (outside the CDR3, taken from reference TRBV3-1 and TRBJ1-1): DTAVSQTPKYLVTQMGNDKSIKCEQNLGHDTMYWYKQDSKKFLKIMFSYNNKELIINETVPNRFSPKSPDKAHLNLHINSLELGDSAVYFCASSQNRPAVVEAFFGQGTRLTVV.

This clonotype was counted only a few times. The chain uses TRBV4-1 and TRBJ2-7; 11 positions agree with TRBD2. The CDR3 length is 18 residues. Trimming took 0 bases from V and 3 from J; bases not matched to a gene: 10. Germline V lookup: CDR1 MGHRA, CDR2 YSYEKL. As DNA, the CDR3 is TGCGCCAGCAGCCAAGATAGGGCTAGCGGGAGGATGTACTACGAGCAGTACTTC. Translation: CASSQDRASGRMYYEQYF.

This clonotype was recorded at least ten times. The chain couples TRBV7-2 to TRBJ2-7; possible D gene TRBD2, 6 bases. From germline, CDR1 is SGHTA and CDR2 FQGNSA. The CDR3 spans 15 residues. V was trimmed by 5 bases and J by 0 bases, leaving 14 bases between them. The CDR3 region is CASSRSGTSSYEQYF. CDR3 nucleotides: TGTGCCAGCAGCCGTAGCGGTACCAGCTCCTACGAGCAGTACTTC.

This clonotype was counted at least ten times. The J gene is TRBJ1-1, the V gene TRBV12-3 or TRBV12-4, with a possible D match to TRBD1 (5 bases). CDR3 length equals 13 residues. Trimming took 10 bases from V and 0 from J, leaving 12 bases between them. The CDR3 loop reads CATTVDLNTEAFF. CDR3 coding DNA: TGTGCCACGACAGTCGACTTGAACACTGAAGCTTTCTTT.

This clonotype was found many times. The chain links TRBV20-1 to TRBJ1-1; the match to TRBD1 covers 9 bases. The length of the CDR3 is 13 residues. CDR1 and CDR2 (germline): DFQATT, SNEGSKA (reference sequence). The V gene end was trimmed by 4 bases and the J gene end by 4 bases; junction bases not matched to a gene: 4. CDR3 in DNA: TGCAGTGCTAACAGGGGGCTGGGCACTGAAGCTTTCTTT. Protein: CSANRGLGTEAFF.

A note on this clonotype: This may be a read error: a much more frequent sequence differs by one nucleotide. This sequence joins TRBV2 and TRBJ1-5; possible D gene TRBD1, 5 bases. Trimming stripped 5 bases from V and 4 bases from J, with 9 bases between. Germline loops: CDR1 SNHLY, CDR2 FYNNEI. This CDR3 is built from 13 residues. The CDR3 region has the DNA TGTGCCAGCAGTTGGAGACAGAATCAGCCCCAGCATTTT. Translating gives CASSWRQNQPQHF.

This clonotype was seen at least ten times. The V and J genes are TRBV28 and TRBJ2-1, with 7 bases fitting TRBD2. This CDR3 comprises 15 residues. Germline V gene sequence: CDR1 MDHEN, CDR2 SYDVKM. After removal of 6 bases from V and 4 bases from J, the junction contained 9 bases not matched to a gene. The CDR3 coding sequence is TGTGCCAGCAGGGAAACCGGGACTAATTACAATGAGCAGTTCTTC. Translation: CASRETGTNYNEQFF.

The chain couples TRBV2 to TRBJ2-5, with 9 bases fitting TRBD2. Per germline, CDR1 SNHLY and CDR2 FYNNEI. This CDR3 contains 17 residues. The J segment lost 7 bases and the V segment lost 3 bases, leaving 15 bases of the junction unmatched. CDR3 loop: CASSEPGTGLAMGTQYF. The CDR3 DNA reads as TGTGCCAGCAGTGAGCCAGGGACCGGACTAGCGATGGGGACCCAGTACTTC.

A note on this clonotype: Just one base apart from a much larger clone, this may be a read error. This chain joins TRBV11-2 and TRBJ2-7, with D possibly being TRBD1 (5 bases). CDR1 and CDR2 from the germline V gene are SGHAT and FQNNGV. The CDR3 loop spans 15 amino acids. Trimming stripped 5 bases from V and 0 bases from J, with 14 bases between. The CDR3 loop is CASSPQFGASYEQYF. The CDR3 nucleotides read TGTGCCAGCAGCCCCCAGTTTGGGGCCTCCTACGAGCAGTACTTC.

In this sample, this clonotype turned up many times. The chain has TRBV18 and TRBJ2-1; D is uncertain. V gave up 4 bases and J gave up 12 bases, with 16 bases separating them. CDR1 and CDR2 (germline): KGHSH, LQKENI. This CDR3 is built from 13 residues. The CDR3: CASSLHPSEGQFF. The CDR3 DNA reads as TGTGCCAGCTCACTACACCCCAGCGAAGGGCAGTTCTTC.

This clonotype was picked up a small number of times. This chain connects TRBV20-1 to TRBJ1-1; a weak D match, TRBD1 (5 bases). Germline V lookup: CDR1 DFQATT, CDR2 SNEGSKA (reference sequence). The CDR3 totals 15 residues. V was cut by 3 bases and J by 5 bases, with 19 bases left in between. CDR3 DNA sequence: TGCAGTGCTAGGGTTGTCGGCAGGGACGCTACTGAAGCTTTCTTT. It encodes CSARVVGRDATEAFF.

The gene calls are TRBV9 and TRBJ2-7, with D possibly TRBD2 on 7 matching bases. Germline V gene lookup returns CDR1 SGDLS and CDR2 YYNGEE. The V and J ends lost 1 base and 5 bases respectively, with 16 bases between them. This CDR3 comprises 15 residues. CDR3 protein: CASSVRGGDWDEQYF. For the CDR3, the DNA is TGTGCCAGCAGCGTACGAGGGGGGGATTGGGACGAGCAGTACTTC.

The rearrangement links TRBV2 to TRBJ1-4; D unclear. The CDR3 extends over 14 amino acids. Trimming took off 3 bases at V and 3 bases at J, with 8 bases between the two ends. Germline values: CDR1 SNHLY, CDR2 FYNNEI. The CDR3 nucleotides are TGTGCCAGCAGTGAGGGGATAGCTAATGAAAAACTGTTTTTT. Encoded protein: CASSEGIANEKLFF.

This clonotype appeared a single time. The chain has TRBV2 and TRBJ2-1; TRBD2 agrees at 10 bases. The CDR3 is made up of 16 amino acids. The germline V gene encodes CDR1 SNHLY and CDR2 FYNNEI. V shed 6 bases, J shed 4 bases, and the junction held 9 bases outside the gene matches. The CDR3 here is CASRTSGWTPYNEQFF. The CDR3 bases are TGTGCCAGCAGGACTAGCGGGTGGACGCCTTACAATGAGCAGTTCTTC.

The chain links TRBV20-1 to TRBJ2-1, with 8 bases fitting TRBD2. The CDR3 is 18 amino acids. Losses at the gene ends were 2 bases for V and 2 bases for J; bases not matched to a gene: 14. The germline CDR1 and CDR2 sequences are DFQATT and SNEGSKA (reference sequence). The CDR3 loop is CSARSAGRGESTYNEQFF. The CDR3 DNA sequence: TGCAGTGCTAGAAGCGCGGGGCGGGGGGAGAGCACCTACAATGAGCAGTTCTTC.

This clonotype was detected ten times or more. The chain carries TRBV2 and TRBJ1-1; D is unresolved. Germline V gene data show CDR1 as SNHLY and CDR2 as FYNNEI. Trimming removed 2 bases at V and 6 bases at J, with 19 bases between. The CDR3 contains 16 residues. The CDR3 coding sequence is TGTGCCAGCAGTGAATTGTCTGGCAGACATGGAGCTGAAGCTTTCTTT. This encodes CASSELSGRHGAEAFF.

CDR3 sequence (DNA): TGTGCCAGCAGCGAGGACCCCTATCAAGAGACCCAGTACTTC. It codes for CASSEDPYQETQYF. This chain links TRBV9 with TRBJ2-5; D gene ambiguous. CDR1 SGDLS and CDR2 YYNGEE come from the germline V gene. This CDR3 has 14 amino acids. The V and J ends lost 3 bases and 2 bases respectively, with 11 bases between them.

This clonotype was observed at least ten times. The chain uses TRBV11-3 and TRBJ2-1, with 10 bases matching TRBD1. Germline-derived CDR1 and CDR2 are SGHNT and YENEEA. This CDR3 has 16 residues. With 3 bases clipped from V and 6 bases from J, the junction kept 8 bases outside the gene matches. In nucleotides, the CDR3 is TGTGCCAGCAGCTTCGACGGGACAGGGGTCCCCAATGAGCAGTTCTTC. Encoded protein: CASSFDGTGVPNEQFF.

This clonotype was seen repeatedly, ten times or more. The chain uses TRBV5-1 and TRBJ2-5; D might be TRBD1 or TRBD2, each matching 5 bases. The CDR3 length is 15 residues. Germline V gene lookup returns CDR1 SGHRS and CDR2 YFSETQ. V was pared by 0 bases and J by 5 bases, with 14 bases between. Here the CDR3 reads CASSLESRGSETQYF. The CDR3 DNA is TGCGCCAGCAGCTTGGAGTCGAGGGGATCGGAGACCCAGTACTTC.

A word on this clonotype: A much bigger clone sits one base away, suggesting this may be a read error. The chain couples TRBV2 to TRBJ1-1; no clear D. The CDR3 is 13 residues long. Germline-derived CDR1 and CDR2 are SNHLY and FYNNEI. The CDR3 protein is CDSSEARITEAFF. As DNA, the CDR3 is TGTGACAGCAGTGAAGCGCGGATAACGGAAGCTTTCTTT.

This clonotype was counted at least ten times. The J gene is TRBJ1-4, the V gene TRBV3-1; 11 bases are a match to TRBD1. With 1 base clipped from V and 11 bases from J, the junction kept 6 bases outside the gene matches. The CDR3 covers 15 residues. Germline lookup yields CDR1 LGHDT and CDR2 YNNKEL (reference sequence). CDR3 nucleotide sequence: TGTGCCAGCAGCCAAGGGACAGGGGGCACGGCGAAACTGTTTTTT. This translates into CASSQGTGGTAKLFF.

J is TRBJ2-5 and V is TRBV20-1, with D unresolved. The CDR3 spans 11 residues. V was pared by 4 bases and J by 1 base, with 4 bases between. In germline, CDR1 is DFQATT, CDR2 SNEGSKA (reference sequence). This chain's CDR3 is CSATRQETQYF. CDR3 nucleotides: TGCAGTGCTACTCGCCAAGAGACCCAGTACTTC.